One sample yielded the 21 T cell receptor beta chains listed below, sequenced in a study of blood T cell repertoires in COVID-19. Generated by immunoSEQ multiplex PCR, the TCRdb table keeps only in-frame clones and is missing some. The sample yields roughly 74,000 clones, approximately 85% seen once. Material for sequencing was peripheral blood. These receptors were obtained from a man aged 70-80 years with acute or convalescent COVID-19.

This clone was picked up a small number of times. The V and J genes are TRBV27 and TRBJ2-5; 7 bases align to TRBD1. In germline, CDR1 is MNHEY, CDR2 SMNVEV (reference sequence). V shed 8 bases and J 0 bases; nucleotides not matched to a gene: 6. This CDR3 is built from 14 residues. The CDR3 DNA reads TGTGCCAGCGAAGACGGACAGGACCAAGAGACCCAGTACTTC. Encoded protein: CASEDGQDQETQYF.

V is TRBV21-1 and J is TRBJ1-1; the tabulated D call, TRBD1, remains unverified against the DNA. TRBV21-1 represents a pseudogene. This CDR3 spans 18 amino acids. CDR3 nucleotides: TGTGCCAGCAGCAAAGATAGAGAGACAGGGGAAAAGAGCACTGAAGCTTTCTTT. Translated, it gives CASSKDRETGEKSTEAFF.

Comment on this clone: Other DNA sequences within the sample encode an identical CDR3. The CDR3 spells CASSYQGNTEAFF. The CDR3 DNA sequence: TGCGCCAGCAGCTACCAGGGGAACACTGAAGCTTTCTTT. The V gene is TRBV5-1, the J gene TRBJ1-1, with a tentative D call TRBD1 (5 bases). The V gene lost 3 bases and the J gene lost 1 base, with 7 bases spanning the gap. The CDR3 totals 13 residues. Germline V gives CDR1 SGHRS, CDR2 YFSETQ.

V is TRBV30 and J is TRBJ2-1; D may be TRBD1 (5 bases). CDR3 length: 17 residues. The V and J ends lost 0 bases and 2 bases respectively, with 17 bases between them. The germline V gene has CDR1 GTSNPN and CDR2 SVGIG (reference sequence). The CDR3 DNA sequence: TGTGCCTGGAGTGTACTGGGCGTCCTAGGGGCCTACAATGAGCAGTTCTTC. Its protein is CAWSVLGVLGAYNEQFF.

This clone was counted only a few times. The J gene is TRBJ2-2, the V gene TRBV3-1 (or the pseudogene TRBV3-2); 7 bases map to TRBD2. The CDR3 covers 16 residues. Trimming cost V 1 base and J 4 bases; bases outside gene matches: 6. Per germline, CDR1 LGHDT and CDR2 YNNKEL (reference sequence). The CDR3 protein is CASSQGGGRATGELFF. The CDR3 bases are TGTGCCAGCAGCCAAGGTGGCGGGAGAGCCACCGGGGAGCTGTTTTTT.

In its sample, this clone ranks as medium-sized. The J gene is TRBJ2-3, the V gene TRBV2; D call uncertain. The CDR3 runs to 11 residues. With 8 bases removed from V and 6 bases from J, the gap between germline ends came to 9 bases. The germline V gene has CDR1 SNHLY and CDR2 FYNNEI. CDR3 nucleotide sequence: TGTGCCAGCGACAAAATGGATACGCAGTATTTT. This translates into CASDKMDTQYF. The full variable domain, completed using reference TRBV2 and TRBJ2-3, is EPEVTQTPSHQVTQMGQEVILRCVPISNHLYFYWYRQILGQKVEFLVSFYNNEISEKSEIFDDQFSVERPDGSNFTLKIRSTKLEDSAMYFCASDKMDTQYFGPGTRLTVL.

The chain's CDR3 is CASSVDWTWDQPQHF. Here the CDR3 DNA reads TGTGCCAGCAGCGTAGATTGGACTTGGGATCAGCCCCAGCATTTT. The chain links TRBV9 to TRBJ1-5, with D hard to call. V lost 0 bases and J 5 bases, leaving 12 bases between the germline ends. Per germline, CDR1 SGDLS and CDR2 YYNGEE. This CDR3 has 15 residues.

J is TRBJ2-5 and V is TRBV6-2 or TRBV6-3; 7 nucleotides align to TRBD2. The germline CDR1 and CDR2 sequences are MNHEY and SVGEGT. CDR3 length equals 15 residues. Losses at the gene ends were 6 bases for V and 5 bases for J; bases not matched to a gene: 12. The CDR3: CASSVLGGFGETQYF. The DNA of the CDR3 is TGTGCCAGCAGCGTCCTGGGAGGGTTCGGGGAGACCCAGTACTTC.

This clone was found once. The chain uses TRBV2 and TRBJ1-5, with TRBD1 identical over 7 bases. V gave up 6 bases and J gave up 1 base; unmatched junction bases: 6. This CDR3 comprises 15 residues. Germline assignment: CDR1 SNHLY and CDR2 FYNNEI. Here the CDR3 reads CASRVGTVSNQPQHF. For the CDR3, the DNA is TGTGCCAGCAGGGTGGGGACAGTGAGCAATCAGCCCCAGCATTTT.

The chain links TRBV27 to TRBJ2-2; TRBD2 agrees at 9 bases. The CDR3 is 15 residues long. Germline V gives CDR1 MNHEY, CDR2 SMNVEV (reference sequence). V trimming: 5 bases; J trimming: 6 bases; junction bases outside the gene matches: 7. CDR3: CASSRREGRSGELFF. CDR3 bases: TGTGCCAGCAGTAGGCGGGAGGGCCGCTCCGGGGAGCTGTTTTTT.

The chain is built from TRBV28 and TRBJ2-1; a possible D gene is TRBD1 (7 bases). This CDR3 is built from 14 residues. V was clipped by 6 bases and J by 7 bases, with 16 bases between them. From germline, CDR1 is MDHEN and CDR2 SYDVKM. The CDR3 DNA is TGTGCCAGCAGACCCGAGGGGGCGGGAAATGAGCAGTTCTTC. This encodes CASRPEGAGNEQFF.

This rearrangement joins TRBV7-8 to TRBJ1-1, with a possible D match to TRBD1 (5 bases). Germline V lookup: CDR1 SGHVS, CDR2 FQNEAQ. The length of the CDR3 is 16 residues. With 5 bases removed from V and 10 bases from J, the gap between germline ends came to 26 bases. CDR3 sequence (DNA): TGTGCCAGCAGCGCCGCCTCACAGGCCACCGGAATAGGAGCTTTCTTT. This encodes CASSAASQATGIGAFF.

The chain carries TRBV10-3 and TRBJ1-5, with 8 bases matching TRBD1. The trim removed 6 bases at V and 0 bases at J, leaving 4 bases unmatched. This CDR3 has 15 amino acids. The germline V gene encodes CDR1 ENHRY and CDR2 SYGVKD. The CDR3 spells CAIRATGDSNQPQHF. In nucleotides, the CDR3 is TGTGCCATCAGGGCGACAGGGGATAGCAATCAGCCCCAGCATTTT.

This clone appeared a single time. The chain uses TRBV6-5 and TRBJ1-6; D may be TRBD1 (6 bases). Trimming left V 7 bases short and J 7 bases short, with 14 bases between. The CDR3 covers 14 residues. CDR1 is MNHEY, CDR2 SVGAGI, per germline. The CDR3 DNA is TGTGCCAGCATTGCAACAGGGAGCAATTCACCCCTCCACTTT. Protein product: CASIATGSNSPLHF.

V gene TRBV30 combines with J gene TRBJ1-2; TRBD1 matches 7 bases. V dropped 8 bases and J dropped 4; count of bases not matched to a gene: 7. The CDR3 is 12 amino acids. The germline V gene has CDR1 GTSNPN and CDR2 SVGIG (reference sequence). In DNA form, the CDR3 reads TGTGCCGGTGACAGGGCGGGCTATGGCTACACCTTC. Translating it yields CAGDRAGYGYTF.

CDR3 DNA: TGTGCCAGCAGCCCCCGACAGGGTGGCTATGGCTACACCTTC. Amino acids: CASSPRQGGYGYTF. J is TRBJ1-2 and V is TRBV7-9; TRBD1 matches 7 bases. V shed 5 bases, J shed 4 bases, and the junction held 7 bases outside the gene matches. The CDR3 extends over 14 amino acids. Germline lookup yields CDR1 SEHNR and CDR2 FQNEAQ (reference sequence).

The rearrangement uses TRBV5-1 and TRBJ2-3; D is possibly TRBD1 (6 bases). Germline V gene sequence: CDR1 SGHRS, CDR2 YFSETQ. The CDR3 runs to 13 residues. V was pared by 2 bases and J by 5 bases, with 9 bases between. For the CDR3, the DNA is TGCGCCAGCAGCTTACAGGGAGAAGATACGCAGTATTTT. Its translation: CASSLQGEDTQYF.

This clone was counted only a few times. The chain couples TRBV24-1 to TRBJ2-1, with TRBD1 matching 10 bases. V shed 2 bases and J 7 bases; nucleotides not matched to a gene: 10. The V gene's germline CDR1 is KGHDR and CDR2 SFDVKD. The CDR3 runs 17 residues. CDR3 protein: CATSDSRPGTGENEQFF. CDR3 DNA: TGTGCCACCAGTGATTCGCGCCCCGGGACAGGGGAAAATGAGCAGTTCTTC.

The chain joins TRBV3-1 (or the pseudogene TRBV3-2) to TRBJ2-1, with a possible D match to TRBD2 (6 bases). From germline, CDR1 is LGHDT and CDR2 YNNKEL (reference sequence). The CDR3 is 16 residues long. Trimming took off 3 bases at V and 6 bases at J, with 18 bases between the two ends. CDR3 DNA sequence: TGTGCCAGCAGCCAGTTCGTCGGGAGTATCCCCAATGAGCAGTTCTTC. It translates to CASSQFVGSIPNEQFF.

This clone was found a few times. This chain connects TRBV10-3 to TRBJ1-1; no definite D call. The CDR3 is 14 residues long. Germline loops: CDR1 ENHRY, CDR2 SYGVKD. V was clipped by 0 bases and J by 5 bases, with 10 bases between them. CDR3 DNA sequence: TGTGCCATCAGTGAGTCGGGAGCGAGTACTGAAGCTTTCTTT. This codes for CAISESGASTEAFF.

The genes are TRBV19 and TRBJ1-3; D remains ambiguous. Germline V gives CDR1 LNHDA, CDR2 SQIVND (reference sequence). Trimming stripped 6 bases from V and 0 bases from J, with 12 bases between. This CDR3 comprises 15 residues. The CDR3 DNA is TGTGCCAGTAGACGGGGAACGGACTCTGGAAACACCATATATTTT. This codes for CASRRGTDSGNTIYF. The full variable domain, rest sourced from reference TRBV19 and TRBJ1-3, is DGGITQSPKYLFRKEGQNVTLSCEQNLNHDAMYWYRQDPGQGLRLIYYSQIVNDFQKGDIAEGYSVSREKKESFPLTVTSAQKNPTAFYLCASRRGTDSGNTIYFGEGSWLTVV.